This record concerns one T cell receptor beta chain sequence. TCRdb's copy holds only in-frame clones and misses some; the assay was immunoSEQ multiplex PCR. The profile shows tens of thousands of clones, approximately 90% of them singletons. This specimen comes from a study of T cell changes during pregnancy in multiple sclerosis. This receptor was obtained from a female donor in good health, enrolled as a control in a pregnancy study. The source material was CD8+ T cells from peripheral blood mononuclear cells, sampled in the first trimester of pregnancy.

CDR3 bases: TGTGCCAGCAGCCAAGTTGGGCAGGGGAGCAATCAGCCCCAGCATTTT. This translates into CASSQVGQGSNQPQHF. The J gene is TRBJ1-5, the V gene TRBV14, with D tentatively TRBD1 (6 bases). The CDR3 spans 16 residues. Germline loops: CDR1 SGHDN, CDR2 FVKESK. Between the trimmed V and J ends, which lost 1 base and 1 base, there was a span of 11 bases.